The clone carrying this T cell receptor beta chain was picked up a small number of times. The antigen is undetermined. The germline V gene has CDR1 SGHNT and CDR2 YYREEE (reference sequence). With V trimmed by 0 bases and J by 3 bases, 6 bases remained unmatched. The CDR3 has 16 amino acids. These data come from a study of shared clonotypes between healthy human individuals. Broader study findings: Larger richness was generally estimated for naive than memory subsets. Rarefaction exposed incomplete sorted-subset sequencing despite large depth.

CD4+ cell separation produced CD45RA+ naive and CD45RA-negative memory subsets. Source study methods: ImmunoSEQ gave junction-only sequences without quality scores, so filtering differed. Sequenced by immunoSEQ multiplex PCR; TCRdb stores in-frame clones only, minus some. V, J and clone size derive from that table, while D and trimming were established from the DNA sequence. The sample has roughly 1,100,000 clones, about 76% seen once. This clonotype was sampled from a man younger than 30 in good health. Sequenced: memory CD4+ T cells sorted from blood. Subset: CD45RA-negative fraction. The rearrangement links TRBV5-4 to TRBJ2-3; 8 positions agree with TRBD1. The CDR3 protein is CASSLAGQGATDTQYF. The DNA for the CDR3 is TGTGCCAGCAGCTTGGCCGGCCAGGGGGCGACAGATACGCAGTATTTT.